The 18 T cell receptor beta chains in this list originate from one sample, sequenced in a study of shared clonotypes between healthy human individuals. The method was immunoSEQ multiplex PCR; TCRdb's version includes in-frame clones alone and lacks a portion of them. The table records millions of clones, roughly 91% of them present only once. Only CD45RO-negative cells positively selected for CCR7 counted as naive CD8 cells, so terminally differentiated effector memory CD45RA+ cells were excluded. Source material: naive CD8+ T cells from PBMCs. The receptors here all came from a man aged 18 to 35 in good health. Some clones in this sample may be carry-over from other donors' samples.

V usage is TRBV9 and J usage is TRBJ2-2, with D perhaps matching TRBD2 (5 bases). CDR3 length: 16 residues. Germline CDR1 SGDLS, CDR2 YYNGEE. V lost 0 bases, J lost 2 bases, and 11 bases lay in between. CDR3 residues: CASSVALATNTGELFF. The CDR3 DNA reads TGTGCCAGCAGCGTAGCTTTAGCGACCAACACCGGGGAGCTGTTTTTT.

This clone was counted between two and nine times. The chain couples TRBV10-3 to TRBJ1-1; 7 bases are a match to TRBD1. CDR3 size: 14 residues. V shed 5 bases and J 4 bases; nucleotides not matched to a gene: 7. Germline assignment: CDR1 ENHRY and CDR2 SYGVKD. CDR3 loop: CAISTPDRLTEAFF. The CDR3 DNA reads as TGTGCCATCAGTACACCGGACAGGCTCACTGAAGCTTTCTTT.

This rearrangement joins TRBV9 to TRBJ2-2, with TRBD2 matching over 8 bases. V gave up 0 bases and J gave up 4 bases; unmatched junction bases: 5. CDR3 length equals 16 residues. Germline loops: CDR1 SGDLS, CDR2 YYNGEE. For the CDR3, the DNA is TGTGCCAGCAGCGTAGACGGGAGGGCTCCCACCGGGGAGCTGTTTTTT. This codes for CASSVDGRAPTGELFF.

As regards this clone: The sample contains more than one DNA sequence encoding this CDR3. The chain joins TRBV11-2 to TRBJ2-7, with 12 bases matching TRBD2. CDR3 length: 15 amino acids. The V gene end was trimmed by 1 base and the J gene end by 4 bases; junction bases not matched to a gene: 2. The germline CDR1 and CDR2 sequences are SGHAT and FQNNGV. CDR3 nucleotides: TGTGCCAGCAGCTTAGGGACTAGCGGGAATTACGAGCAGTACTTC. Protein sequence: CASSLGTSGNYEQYF.

Remarks on this clone: Distinct nucleotide sequences in the sample also encode this CDR3. The chain couples TRBV5-1 to TRBJ2-3; no definite D call. This CDR3 contains 13 residues. CDR1 and CDR2 from the germline V gene are SGHRS and YFSETQ. Trimming took 1 base from V and 0 from J, leaving 3 bases between them. The chain's CDR3 is CASSLPSTDTQYF. As DNA, the CDR3 is TGCGCCAGCAGCTTGCCTAGCACAGATACGCAGTATTTT.

This chain uses TRBV5-1 with TRBJ2-5, with 8 bases matching TRBD2. The CDR3 is 16 residues long. Germline lookup yields CDR1 SGHRS and CDR2 YFSETQ. J lost 4 bases, V lost 4 bases, and 12 bases had no gene match. CDR3 sequence (DNA): TGCGCCAGCAGCCCCCAACAGCGGGAGTTCCCAGAGACCCAGTACTTC. Its protein is CASSPQQREFPETQYF.

V usage is TRBV5-6 and J usage is TRBJ2-7, with D hard to call. The germline gives CDR1 SGHDT, CDR2 YYEEEE. The V and J ends lost 4 bases and 0 bases respectively, with 20 bases between them. The length of the CDR3 is 17 residues. CDR3 sequence reads: CASSLGPAGLSSYEQYF. The CDR3 DNA reads as TGTGCCAGCAGCCTGGGCCCAGCTGGTCTGAGCTCCTACGAGCAGTACTTC.

This rearrangement joins TRBV7-2 to TRBJ2-5; 7 nucleotides match TRBD2. There are 15 residues in the CDR3. V shed 2 bases, J shed 1 base, and the junction held 4 bases outside the gene matches. In germline, CDR1 is SGHTA, CDR2 FQGNSA. The CDR3 here is CASSLTTSVQETQYF. DNA for the CDR3: TGTGCCAGCAGCTTAACCACTAGCGTCCAAGAGACCCAGTACTTC.

The chain has TRBV7-9 and TRBJ2-7; no clear D. This CDR3 has 14 residues. V lost 1 base and J lost 5, with 12 bases in between. Germline loops: CDR1 SEHNR, CDR2 FQNEAQ (reference sequence). CDR3 in amino acids: CASSLVLGLNEQYF. In nucleotides, the CDR3 is TGTGCCAGCAGCTTAGTGCTAGGTTTAAACGAGCAGTACTTC.

CDR3 residues: CASSEELAALDTQYF. The CDR3 DNA is TGTGCCAGCAGCGAGGAACTAGCGGCCCTTGATACGCAGTATTTT. This chain uses TRBV9 with TRBJ2-3, with 8 bases aligning to TRBD2. This CDR3 is 15 amino acids long. Germline CDR1 is SGDLS and CDR2 is YYNGEE. After removal of 3 bases from V and 6 bases from J, the junction contained 9 bases not matched to a gene.

The rearrangement uses TRBV21-1 and TRBJ1-1; the table names TRBD1, a call not compared with the DNA. TRBV21-1 represents a pseudogene. This CDR3 is built from 16 residues. The CDR3 protein is CASTGRGPRRGTEAFF. CDR3 coding DNA: TGTGCCAGCACTGGCAGGGGGCCCCGTCGTGGCACTGAAGCTTTCTTT.

The chain employs TRBV14 and TRBJ2-7; D not resolved. The V end was cut by 8 bases, the J end by 0 bases, with 23 bases between. CDR1 and CDR2 (germline): SGHDN, FVKESK. This CDR3 is built from 17 residues. CDR3 sequence: CASPKGVAAWSSYEQYF. The CDR3 DNA follows: TGTGCCAGCCCAAAAGGAGTGGCGGCCTGGAGCTCCTACGAGCAGTACTTC.

J is TRBJ1-2 and V is TRBV14; no clear D gene. This CDR3 has 13 residues. The V and J ends lost 1 base and 5 bases respectively, with 8 bases between them. Per the germline V gene, CDR1 is SGHDN and CDR2 is FVKESK. In DNA form, the CDR3 reads TGTGCCAGCAGCCAAGGGAAGGGATATGGCTACACCTTC. This sequence encodes CASSQGKGYGYTF.

V gene TRBV4-1 combines with J gene TRBJ1-5; D gene uncertain. The CDR3 is made up of 15 amino acids. The ends were cut back, 1 base at V and 6 bases at J, with 13 bases in the middle. Germline loops: CDR1 MGHRA, CDR2 YSYEKL. For the CDR3, the DNA is TGCGCCAGCAGCCAAGGGCCCAGTTTGGGTCAGCCCCAGCATTTT. Translation: CASSQGPSLGQPQHF.

The chain joins TRBV2 to TRBJ2-1; 9 nucleotides match TRBD2. Germline loops: CDR1 SNHLY, CDR2 FYNNEI. This CDR3 has 14 amino acids. With 7 bases clipped from V and 12 bases from J, the junction kept 13 bases outside the gene matches. The DNA of the CDR3 is TGTGCCAGCAACCCAGGGCGGGCTAGCGGGGCGCAGTTCTTC. Amino acid sequence: CASNPGRASGAQFF.

In this sample, this clone turned up a few times. The chain carries TRBV4-3 and TRBJ2-1; D may match TRBD1 or TRBD2 (5 bases each). V was pared by 5 bases and J by 4 bases, with 12 bases between. Germline V gene data show CDR1 as LGHNA and CDR2 as YSLEER. There are 14 residues in the CDR3. CDR3 sequence reads: CASSYRGLYNEQFF. The CDR3 region has the DNA TGCGCCAGCAGCTACCGGGGCCTGTACAATGAGCAGTTCTTC.

This clone was seen more than once but under ten times. This chain uses TRBV6-5 with TRBJ1-1; D is uncertain. This CDR3 is 15 amino acids long. From germline, CDR1 is MNHEY and CDR2 SVGAGI. Deletions cut 2 bases from V and 1 base from J, with 11 bases between. For the CDR3, the DNA is TGTGCCAGCAGTTACGGAATTACCGGGAACACTGAAGCTTTCTTT. As protein: CASSYGITGNTEAFF.

The chain is built from TRBV11-2 and TRBJ1-4; D unclear. The germline gives CDR1 SGHAT, CDR2 FQNNGV. This CDR3 is 15 amino acids long. The V and J ends lost 5 bases and 4 bases respectively, with 14 bases between them. The CDR3 nucleotides are TGTGCCAGCAGCACCCGGGAACACTATAATGAAAAACTGTTTTTT. Its translation is CASSTREHYNEKLFF.